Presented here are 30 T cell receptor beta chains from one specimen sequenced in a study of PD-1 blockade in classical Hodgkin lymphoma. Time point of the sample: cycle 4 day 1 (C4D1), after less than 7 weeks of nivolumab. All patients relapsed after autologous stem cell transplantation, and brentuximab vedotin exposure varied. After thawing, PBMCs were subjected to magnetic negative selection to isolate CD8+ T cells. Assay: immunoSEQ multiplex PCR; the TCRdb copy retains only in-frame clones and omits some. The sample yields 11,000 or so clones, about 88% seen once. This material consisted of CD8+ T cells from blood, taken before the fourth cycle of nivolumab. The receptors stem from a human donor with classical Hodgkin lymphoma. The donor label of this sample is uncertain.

CDR3 DNA: TGTGCCAGCAGCTCGACAGGGGGGAATACTGGAAACACCATATATTTT. Residues: CASSSTGGNTGNTIYF. This chain uses TRBV7-9 with TRBJ1-3, with 9 bases identical to TRBD1. Trimming cost V 4 bases and J 2 bases; bases outside gene matches: 6. Germline V gene sequence: CDR1 SEHNR, CDR2 FQNEAQ (reference sequence). CDR3 length: 16 amino acids. The complete variable domain, with remaining parts taken from reference TRBV7-9 and TRBJ1-3, reads DTGVSQNPRHKITKRGQNVTFRCDPISEHNRLYWYRQTLGQGPEFLTYFQNEAQLEKSRLLSDRFSAERPKGSFSTLEIQRTEQGDSAMYLCASSSTGGNTGNTIYFGEGSWLTVV.

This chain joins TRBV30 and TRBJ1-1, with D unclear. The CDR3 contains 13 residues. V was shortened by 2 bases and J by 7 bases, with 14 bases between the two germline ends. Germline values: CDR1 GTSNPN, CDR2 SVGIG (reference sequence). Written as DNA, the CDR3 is TGTGCCTGGAGTTCCCTAAACGGGGATGAAGCTTTCTTT. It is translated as CAWSSLNGDEAFF.

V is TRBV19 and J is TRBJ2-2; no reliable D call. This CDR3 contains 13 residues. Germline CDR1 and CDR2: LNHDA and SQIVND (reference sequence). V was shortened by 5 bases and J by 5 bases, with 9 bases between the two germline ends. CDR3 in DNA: TGTGCCAGTAGTTGGCTTATAACCGGGGAGCTGTTTTTT. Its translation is CASSWLITGELFF.

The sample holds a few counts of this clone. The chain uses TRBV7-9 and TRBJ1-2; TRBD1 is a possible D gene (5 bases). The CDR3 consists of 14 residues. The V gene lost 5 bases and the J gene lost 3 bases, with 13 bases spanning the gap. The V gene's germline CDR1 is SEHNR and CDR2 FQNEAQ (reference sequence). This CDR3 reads CASSADSLDYGYTF. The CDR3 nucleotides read TGTGCCAGCAGCGCTGACAGCCTTGACTATGGCTACACCTTC.

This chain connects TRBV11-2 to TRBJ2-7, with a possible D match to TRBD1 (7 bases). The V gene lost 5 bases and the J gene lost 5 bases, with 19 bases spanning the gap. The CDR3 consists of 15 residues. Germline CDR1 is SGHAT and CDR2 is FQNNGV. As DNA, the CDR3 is TGTGCCAGCAGCCTCACAGGGGCGGGCGGGGACGAGCAGTACTTC. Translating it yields CASSLTGAGGDEQYF.

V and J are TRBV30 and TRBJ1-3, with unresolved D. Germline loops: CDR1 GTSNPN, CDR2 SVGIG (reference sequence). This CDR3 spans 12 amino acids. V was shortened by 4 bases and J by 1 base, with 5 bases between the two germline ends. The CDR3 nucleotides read TGTGCCTGGACGGAATCTGGAAACACCATATATTTT. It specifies CAWTESGNTIYF.

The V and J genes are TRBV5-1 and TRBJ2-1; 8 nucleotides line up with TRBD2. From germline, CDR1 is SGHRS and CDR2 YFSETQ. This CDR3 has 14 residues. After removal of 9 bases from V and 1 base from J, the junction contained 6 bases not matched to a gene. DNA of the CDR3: TGCGCCACGAGCGGGGGAGGTTCCTACAATGAGCAGTTCTTC. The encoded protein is CATSGGGSYNEQFF.

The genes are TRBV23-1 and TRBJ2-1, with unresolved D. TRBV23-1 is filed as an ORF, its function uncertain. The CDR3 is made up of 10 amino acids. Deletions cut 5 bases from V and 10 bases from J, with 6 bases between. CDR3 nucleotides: TGCGCCAGCAGTTACCCCGAGCAGTTCTTC. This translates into CASSYPEQFF.

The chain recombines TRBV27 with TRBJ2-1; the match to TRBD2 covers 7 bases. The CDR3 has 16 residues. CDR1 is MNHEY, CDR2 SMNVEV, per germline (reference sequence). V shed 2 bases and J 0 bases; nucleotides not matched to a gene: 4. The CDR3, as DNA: TGTGCCAGCAGTTTACGGGGGGTCCTCTCCTACAATGAGCAGTTCTTC. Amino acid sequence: CASSLRGVLSYNEQFF.

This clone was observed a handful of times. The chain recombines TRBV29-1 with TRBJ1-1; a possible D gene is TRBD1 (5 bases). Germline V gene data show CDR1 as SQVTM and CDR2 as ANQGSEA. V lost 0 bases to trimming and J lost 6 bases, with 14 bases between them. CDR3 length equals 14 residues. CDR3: CSVEEGRNGAEAFF. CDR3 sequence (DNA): TGCAGCGTTGAAGAGGGGCGGAACGGCGCTGAAGCTTTCTTT.

CDR3 coding DNA: TGTGCCAGCAGCTCCGGGACAGGGGACCCTGAAGCTTTCTTT. As protein: CASSSGTGDPEAFF. This chain links TRBV5-6 with TRBJ1-1, with 10 bases identical to TRBD1. Germline V gene lookup returns CDR1 SGHDT and CDR2 YYEEEE. The CDR3 length is 14 residues. Trimming at V came to 3 bases and at J to 6 bases, leaving 5 bases not matched to a gene. Full variable domain (outside the CDR3, taken from reference TRBV5-6 and TRBJ1-1): DAGVTQSPTHLIKTRGQQVTLRCSPKSGHDTVSWYQQALGQGPQFIFQYYEEEERQRGNFPDRFSGHQFPNYSSELNVNALLLGDSALYLCASSSGTGDPEAFFGQGTRLTVV.

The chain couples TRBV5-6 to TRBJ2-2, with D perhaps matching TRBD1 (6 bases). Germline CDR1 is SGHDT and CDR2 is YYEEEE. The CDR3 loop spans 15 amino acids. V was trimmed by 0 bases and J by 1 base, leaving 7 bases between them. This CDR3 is CASSLVRGNTGELFF. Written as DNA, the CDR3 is TGTGCCAGCAGCTTGGTCAGGGGGAACACCGGGGAGCTGTTTTTT.

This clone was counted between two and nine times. The CDR3 DNA reads TGTGCCAGCAGCCAATTCGACCAAGAGACCCAGTACTTC. Translation: CASSQFDQETQYF. This chain joins TRBV16 and TRBJ2-5; D not certain. CDR3 size: 13 residues. The ends were cut back, 1 base at V and 0 bases at J, with 3 bases in the middle. Germline V gene sequence: CDR1 KGHSY, CDR2 FQNENV.

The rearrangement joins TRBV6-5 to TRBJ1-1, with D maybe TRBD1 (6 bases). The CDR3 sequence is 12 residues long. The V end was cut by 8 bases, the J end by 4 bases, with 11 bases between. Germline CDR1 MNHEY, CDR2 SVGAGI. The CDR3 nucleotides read TGTGCCAGCGCCGAAGGGGGCACTGAAGCTTTCTTT. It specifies CASAEGGTEAFF.

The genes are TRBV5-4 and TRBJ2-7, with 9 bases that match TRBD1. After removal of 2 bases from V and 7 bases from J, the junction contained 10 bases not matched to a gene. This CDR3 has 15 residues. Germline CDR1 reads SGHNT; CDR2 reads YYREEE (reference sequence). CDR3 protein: CASSLRTGVVGEQYF. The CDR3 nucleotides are TGTGCCAGCAGCTTACGGACAGGGGTGGTTGGGGAGCAGTACTTC.

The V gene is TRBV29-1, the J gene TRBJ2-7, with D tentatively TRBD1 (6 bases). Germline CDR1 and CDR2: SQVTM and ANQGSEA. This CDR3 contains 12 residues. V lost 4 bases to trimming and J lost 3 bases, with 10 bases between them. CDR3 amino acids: CSVVYRDYEQYF. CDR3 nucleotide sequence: TGCAGCGTTGTTTACAGGGACTACGAGCAGTACTTC.

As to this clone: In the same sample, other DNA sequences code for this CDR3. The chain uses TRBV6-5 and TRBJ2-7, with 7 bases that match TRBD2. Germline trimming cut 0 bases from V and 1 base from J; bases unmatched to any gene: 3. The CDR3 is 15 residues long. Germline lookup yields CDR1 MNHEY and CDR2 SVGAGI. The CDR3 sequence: CASSYSASGSYEQYF. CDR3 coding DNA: TGTGCCAGCAGTTACTCTGCTAGCGGATCCTACGAGCAGTACTTC.

The CDR3 DNA sequence: TGCGCCAGCAGCTTGGACGTCAGGTTAAATGAAAAACTGTTTTTT. Protein: CASSLDVRLNEKLFF. The rearrangement joins TRBV5-1 to TRBJ1-4, with no clear D. Germline V CDR1 and CDR2: SGHRS, YFSETQ. CDR3 size: 15 residues. V was cut by 0 bases and J by 5 bases, with 11 bases left in between.

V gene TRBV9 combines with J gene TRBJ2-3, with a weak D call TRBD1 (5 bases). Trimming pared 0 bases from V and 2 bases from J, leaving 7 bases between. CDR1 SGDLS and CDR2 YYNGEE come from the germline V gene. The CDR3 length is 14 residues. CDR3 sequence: CASSVVRATDTQYF. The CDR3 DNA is TGTGCCAGCAGCGTAGTCAGGGCCACAGATACGCAGTATTTT.

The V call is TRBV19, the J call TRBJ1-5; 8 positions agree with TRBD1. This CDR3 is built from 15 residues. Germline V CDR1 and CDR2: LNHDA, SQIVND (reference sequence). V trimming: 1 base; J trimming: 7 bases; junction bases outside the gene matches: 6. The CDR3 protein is CASSIVTGGDQPQHF. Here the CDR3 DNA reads TGTGCCAGTAGTATAGTCACAGGGGGAGACCAGCCCCAGCATTTT.

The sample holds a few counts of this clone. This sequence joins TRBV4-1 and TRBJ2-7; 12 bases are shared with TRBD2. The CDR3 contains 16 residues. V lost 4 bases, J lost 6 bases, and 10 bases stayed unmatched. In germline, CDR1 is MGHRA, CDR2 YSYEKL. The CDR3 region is CASSPWPSGRAPEQYF. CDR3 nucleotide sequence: TGCGCCAGCAGCCCATGGCCTAGCGGGAGGGCCCCCGAGCAGTACTTC.

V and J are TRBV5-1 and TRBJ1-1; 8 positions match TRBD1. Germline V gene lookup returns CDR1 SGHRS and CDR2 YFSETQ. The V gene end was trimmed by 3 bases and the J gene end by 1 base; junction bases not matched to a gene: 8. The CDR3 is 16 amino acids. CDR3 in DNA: TGCGCCAGCAGCTGGGACAGGTCCCTTGGGAACACTGAAGCTTTCTTT. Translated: CASSWDRSLGNTEAFF.

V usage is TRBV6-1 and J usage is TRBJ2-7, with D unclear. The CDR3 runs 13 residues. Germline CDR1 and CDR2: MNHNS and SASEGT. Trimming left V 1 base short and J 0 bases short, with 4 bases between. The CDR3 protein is CASSEGPSYEQYF. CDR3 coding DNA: TGTGCCAGCAGTGAAGGTCCCTCCTACGAGCAGTACTTC.

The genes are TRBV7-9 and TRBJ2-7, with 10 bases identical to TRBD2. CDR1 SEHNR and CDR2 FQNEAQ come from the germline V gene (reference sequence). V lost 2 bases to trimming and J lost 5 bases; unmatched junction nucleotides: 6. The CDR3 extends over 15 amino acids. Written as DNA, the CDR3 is TGTGCCAGCAGCTTACCAGCGGGAGGGCCCCACGAGCAGTACTTC. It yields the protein CASSLPAGGPHEQYF.

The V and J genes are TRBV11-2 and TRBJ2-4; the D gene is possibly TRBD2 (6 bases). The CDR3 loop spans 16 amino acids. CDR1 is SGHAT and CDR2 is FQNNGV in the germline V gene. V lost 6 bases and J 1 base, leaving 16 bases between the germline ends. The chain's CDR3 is CASSTGGATAKNIQYF. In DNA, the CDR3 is TGTGCCAGCAGTACAGGAGGGGCGACGGCCAAAAACATTCAGTACTTC.

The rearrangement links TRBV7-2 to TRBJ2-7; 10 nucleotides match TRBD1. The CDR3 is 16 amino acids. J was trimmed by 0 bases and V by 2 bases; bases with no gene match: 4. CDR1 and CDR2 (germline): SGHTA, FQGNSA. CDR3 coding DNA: TGTGCCAGCAGCTTATTGGGGACAGGGGCCTCCTACGAGCAGTACTTC. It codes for CASSLLGTGASYEQYF.

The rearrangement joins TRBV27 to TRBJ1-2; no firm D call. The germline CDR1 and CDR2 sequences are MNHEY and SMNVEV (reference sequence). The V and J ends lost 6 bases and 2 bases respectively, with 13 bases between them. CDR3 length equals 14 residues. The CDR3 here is CASSPLSDNYGYTF. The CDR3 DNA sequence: TGTGCCAGCAGCCCCCTATCGGACAACTATGGCTACACCTTC.

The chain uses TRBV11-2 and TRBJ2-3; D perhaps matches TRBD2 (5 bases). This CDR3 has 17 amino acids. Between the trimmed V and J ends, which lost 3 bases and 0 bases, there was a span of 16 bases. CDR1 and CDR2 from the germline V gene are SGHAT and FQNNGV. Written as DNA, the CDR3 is TGTGCCAGCAGCTTCCCTCAGAGCGGAACTAGCACAGATACGCAGTATTTT. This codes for CASSFPQSGTSTDTQYF.

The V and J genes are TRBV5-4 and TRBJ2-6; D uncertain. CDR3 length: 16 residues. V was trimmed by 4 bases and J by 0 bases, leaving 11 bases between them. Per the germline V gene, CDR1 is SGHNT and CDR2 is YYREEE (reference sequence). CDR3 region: CASSQVSSSGANVLTF. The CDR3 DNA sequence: TGTGCCAGCAGCCAAGTGTCCAGCTCTGGGGCCAACGTCCTGACTTTC.

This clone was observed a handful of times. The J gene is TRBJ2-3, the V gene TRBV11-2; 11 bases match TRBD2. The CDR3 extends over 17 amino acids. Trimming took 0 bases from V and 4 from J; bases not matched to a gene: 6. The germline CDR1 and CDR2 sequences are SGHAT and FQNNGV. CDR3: CASSLETTSGKADTQYF. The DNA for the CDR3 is TGTGCCAGCAGCTTAGAGACGACTAGCGGGAAGGCAGATACGCAGTATTTT.